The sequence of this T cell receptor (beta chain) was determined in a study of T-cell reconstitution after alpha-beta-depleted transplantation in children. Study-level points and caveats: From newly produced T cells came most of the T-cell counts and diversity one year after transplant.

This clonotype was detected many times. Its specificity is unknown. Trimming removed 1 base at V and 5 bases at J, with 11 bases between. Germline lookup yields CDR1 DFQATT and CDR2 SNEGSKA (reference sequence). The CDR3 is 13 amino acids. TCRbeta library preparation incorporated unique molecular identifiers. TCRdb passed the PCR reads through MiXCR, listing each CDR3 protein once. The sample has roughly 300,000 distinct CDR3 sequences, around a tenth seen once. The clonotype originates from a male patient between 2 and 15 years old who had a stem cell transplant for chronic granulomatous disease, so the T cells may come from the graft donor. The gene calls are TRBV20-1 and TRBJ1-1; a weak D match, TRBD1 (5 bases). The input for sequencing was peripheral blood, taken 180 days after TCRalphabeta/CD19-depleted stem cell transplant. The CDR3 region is CSARVGGWTEAFF. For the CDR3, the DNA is TGCAGTGCTAGAGTGGGGGGTTGGACTGAAGCTTTCTTT.